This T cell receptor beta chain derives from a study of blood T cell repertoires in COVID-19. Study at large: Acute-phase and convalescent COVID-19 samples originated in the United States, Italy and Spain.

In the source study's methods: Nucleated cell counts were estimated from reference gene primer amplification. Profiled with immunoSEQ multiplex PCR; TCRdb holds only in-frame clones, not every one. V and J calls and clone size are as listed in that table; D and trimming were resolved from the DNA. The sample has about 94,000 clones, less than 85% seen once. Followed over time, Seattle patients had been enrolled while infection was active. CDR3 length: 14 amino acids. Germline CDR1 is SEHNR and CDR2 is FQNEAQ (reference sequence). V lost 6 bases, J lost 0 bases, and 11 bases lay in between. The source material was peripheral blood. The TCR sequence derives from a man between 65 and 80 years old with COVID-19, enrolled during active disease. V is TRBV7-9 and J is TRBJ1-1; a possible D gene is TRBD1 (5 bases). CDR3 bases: TGTGCCAGCAGTCCCAGGGATATGAACACTGAAGCTTTCTTT. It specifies CASSPRDMNTEAFF.